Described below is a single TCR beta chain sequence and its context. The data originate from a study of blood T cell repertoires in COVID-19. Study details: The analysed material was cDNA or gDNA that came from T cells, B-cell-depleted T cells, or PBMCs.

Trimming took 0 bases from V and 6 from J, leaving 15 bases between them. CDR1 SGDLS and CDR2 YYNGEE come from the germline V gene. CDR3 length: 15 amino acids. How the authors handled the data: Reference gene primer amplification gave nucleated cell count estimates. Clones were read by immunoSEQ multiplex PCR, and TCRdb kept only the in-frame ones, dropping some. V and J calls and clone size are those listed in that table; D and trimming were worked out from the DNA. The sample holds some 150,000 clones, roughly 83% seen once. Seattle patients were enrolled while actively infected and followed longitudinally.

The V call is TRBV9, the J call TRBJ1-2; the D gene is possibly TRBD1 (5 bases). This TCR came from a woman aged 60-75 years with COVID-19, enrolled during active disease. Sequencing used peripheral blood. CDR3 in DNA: TGTGCCAGCAGCGTAGGGGCAGGGCCGGGCAATGGCTACACCTTC. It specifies CASSVGAGPGNGYTF.